The 9 T cell receptor beta chains presented below share a single source sample, sequenced in a study of naive and memory T cell subsets (dated by TCRdb to about 2017). The library was made by UMI-ligation and nested PCR. Sequencer: Illumina MiSeq. An equimolar mix of two oligonucleotides covering both TRBC1 and TRBC2 was used as the beta constant-region primer. TCRdb handled the public reads itself, with Q25 trimming in fastp and clone calling in MiXCR, and kept productive beta chains. Rows matching on CDR3 protein sequence are summarized as one entry with the most common DNA and genes. The sample table contains some 21,000 distinct CDR3 sequences; only one count was recorded for roughly 11% of them. The ten largest make up approximately 18% of the sample. Input material: central memory CD8+ T cells from blood. Taken with the paper, the label for cell subset or site translates to: central memory, CD45RA- CD27+. The receptor source for this set is a human donor in good health.

This clonotype was counted between two and nine times. The genes are TRBV30 and TRBJ2-5; a possible D gene is TRBD2 (6 bases). Germline V lookup: CDR1 GTSNPN, CDR2 SVGIG (reference sequence). The V end was cut by 7 bases, the J end by 0 bases, with 15 bases between. The CDR3 has 14 residues. The CDR3: CALVSGHYQETQYF. The CDR3 DNA reads as TGTGCCTTGGTTAGCGGTCATTACCAAGAGACCCAGTACTTC. Full variable domain (missing parts from reference TRBV30 and TRBJ2-5): SQTIHQWPATLVQPVGSPLSLECTVEGTSNPNLYWYRQAAGRGLQLLFYSVGIGQISSEVPQNLSASRPQDRQFILSSKKLLLSDSGFYLCALVSGHYQETQYFGPGTRLLVL.

V gene TRBV15 combines with J gene TRBJ1-2; the D gene is possibly TRBD1 (6 bases). Germline loops: CDR1 LNHNV, CDR2 YYDKDF (reference sequence). The CDR3 covers 15 residues. The germline V and J ends were trimmed by 0 bases and 4 bases, with 12 bases remaining between them. CDR3 sequence reads: CATSRDLATGYGYTF. In DNA, the CDR3 is TGTGCCACCAGCAGAGATCTCGCGACAGGCTATGGCTACACCTTC.

This clonotype was counted only a few times. This rearrangement joins TRBV5-1 to TRBJ2-5; 9 bases are shared with TRBD2. Germline values: CDR1 SGHRS, CDR2 YFSETQ. The V segment lost 4 bases and the J segment 2 bases; nucleotides outside the gene matches: 9. This CDR3 spans 16 amino acids. The CDR3 DNA reads TGCGCCAGCAGCGCGGGAGGACTAGCGATTCAAGAGACCCAGTACTTC. This gives the protein CASSAGGLAIQETQYF.

This clonotype showed up many times. The rearrangement uses TRBV19 and TRBJ1-1; D is uncertain. From germline, CDR1 is LNHDA and CDR2 SQIVND (reference sequence). V lost 2 bases and J 6 bases, leaving 10 bases between the germline ends. The CDR3 totals 13 residues. Here the CDR3 DNA reads TGTGCCAGTAGTATAAACAGCGTCTCTGAAGCTTTCTTT. This translates into CASSINSVSEAFF.

This clonotype has only a few counts. The chain links TRBV29-1 to TRBJ2-7; the match to TRBD1 covers 7 bases. The V gene's germline CDR1 is SQVTM and CDR2 ANQGSEA. The CDR3 runs 13 residues. J was trimmed by 2 bases and V by 6 bases; bases with no gene match: 7. CDR3 bases: TGCAGCGTAATTACAGGGGAAGCCTACGAGCAGTACTTC. Its translation is CSVITGEAYEQYF.

This chain uses TRBV11-2 with TRBJ2-3; 12 nucleotides match TRBD1. V dropped 1 base and J dropped 1; count of bases not matched to a gene: 21. In germline, CDR1 is SGHAT, CDR2 FQNNGV. CDR3 length equals 23 residues. DNA for the CDR3: TGTGCCAGCAGCTTAGTCCTCTTCTCCCCTTGGGACAGGGGGCTCGGGGGCACAGATACGCAGTATTTT. The encoded protein is CASSLVLFSPWDRGLGGTDTQYF.

This clonotype turned up a few times. This chain links TRBV6-1 with TRBJ1-3; D uncertain. The germline V gene has CDR1 MNHNS and CDR2 SASEGT. The CDR3 is 14 amino acids. Trimming left V 1 base short and J 5 bases short, with 9 bases between. The CDR3 loop reads CASSEGGVRNTIYF. The DNA of the CDR3 is TGTGCCAGCAGTGAAGGTGGGGTCAGAAACACCATATATTTT.

The chain carries TRBV27 and TRBJ2-2; 7 positions match TRBD1. The trim removed 7 bases at V and 5 bases at J, leaving 13 bases unmatched. This CDR3 has 16 amino acids. Germline assignment: CDR1 MNHEY and CDR2 SMNVEV (reference sequence). The CDR3 nucleotides read TGTGCCAGCATCGCCCGACAGGGTGTTTTTACCGGGGAGCTGTTTTTT. It encodes CASIARQGVFTGELFF.

This clonotype was recorded a few times. The genes are TRBV11-3 and TRBJ2-2; D gene unclear. Trimming removed 5 bases at V and 10 bases at J, with 14 bases between. The CDR3 consists of 13 residues. The germline V gene encodes CDR1 SGHNT and CDR2 YENEEA. The CDR3 loop reads CASSTPTGPELFF. In DNA form, the CDR3 reads TGTGCCAGCAGCACACCGACTGGACCGGAGCTGTTTTTT.